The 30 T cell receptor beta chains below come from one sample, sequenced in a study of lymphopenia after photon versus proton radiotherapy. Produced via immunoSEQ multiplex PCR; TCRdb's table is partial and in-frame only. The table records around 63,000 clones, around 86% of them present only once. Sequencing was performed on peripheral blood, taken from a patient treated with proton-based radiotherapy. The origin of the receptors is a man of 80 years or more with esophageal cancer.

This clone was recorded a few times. Here the CDR3 reads CASSSRRLATDTQYF. The CDR3 DNA sequence: TGTGCCAGCAGCTCACGGCGTCTAGCCACAGATACGCAGTATTTT. The V and J genes are TRBV5-8 and TRBJ2-3; a weak D match, TRBD2 (5 bases). The V gene lost 3 bases and the J gene lost 2 bases, with 13 bases spanning the gap. Germline CDR1 SGHTS, CDR2 YDEGEE. There are 15 residues in the CDR3.

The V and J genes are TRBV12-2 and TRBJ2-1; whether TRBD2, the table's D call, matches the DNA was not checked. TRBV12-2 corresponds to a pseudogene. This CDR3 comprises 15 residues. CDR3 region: CASRSSGTSDREQFF. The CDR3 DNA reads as TGTGCAAGTCGTTCCTCCGGGACTAGCGACCGAGAGCAGTTCTTC.

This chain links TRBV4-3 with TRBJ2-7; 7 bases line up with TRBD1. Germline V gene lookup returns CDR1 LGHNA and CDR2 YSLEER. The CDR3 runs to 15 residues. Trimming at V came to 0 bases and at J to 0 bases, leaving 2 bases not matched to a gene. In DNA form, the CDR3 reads TGCGCCAGCAGCCAAGACAGGGGGAGCTCCTACGAGCAGTACTTC. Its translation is CASSQDRGSSYEQYF.

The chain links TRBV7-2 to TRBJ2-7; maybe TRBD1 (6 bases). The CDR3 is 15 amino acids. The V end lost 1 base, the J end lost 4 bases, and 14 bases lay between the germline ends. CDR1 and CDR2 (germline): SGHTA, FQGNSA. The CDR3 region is CASSLVQGSRYEQYF. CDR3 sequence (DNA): TGTGCCAGCAGCTTAGTTCAGGGGTCACGTTACGAGCAGTACTTC.

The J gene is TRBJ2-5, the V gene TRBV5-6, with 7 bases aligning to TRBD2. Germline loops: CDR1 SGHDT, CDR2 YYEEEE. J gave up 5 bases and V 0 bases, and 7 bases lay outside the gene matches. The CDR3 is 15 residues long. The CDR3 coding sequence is TGTGCCAGCAGCTTGGGTCCGGGAGGTCAGGAGACCCAGTACTTC. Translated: CASSLGPGGQETQYF. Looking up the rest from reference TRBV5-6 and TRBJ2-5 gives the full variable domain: DAGVTQSPTHLIKTRGQQVTLRCSPKSGHDTVSWYQQALGQGPQFIFQYYEEEERQRGNFPDRFSGHQFPNYSSELNVNALLLGDSALYLCASSLGPGGQETQYFGPGTRLLVL.

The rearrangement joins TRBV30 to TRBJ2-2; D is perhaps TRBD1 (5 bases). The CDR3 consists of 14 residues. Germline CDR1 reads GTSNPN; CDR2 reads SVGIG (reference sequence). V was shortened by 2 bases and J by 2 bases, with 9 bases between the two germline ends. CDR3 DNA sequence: TGTGCCTGGAGTCGACAGACAAACACCGGGGAGCTGTTTTTT. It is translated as CAWSRQTNTGELFF.

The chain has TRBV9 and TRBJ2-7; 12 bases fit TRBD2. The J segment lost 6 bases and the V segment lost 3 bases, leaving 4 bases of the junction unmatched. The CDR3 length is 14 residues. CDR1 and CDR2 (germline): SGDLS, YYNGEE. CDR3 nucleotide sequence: TGTGCCAGCAGCGAGCAGGGACTAGCGGGCGAGCAGTACTTC. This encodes CASSEQGLAGEQYF. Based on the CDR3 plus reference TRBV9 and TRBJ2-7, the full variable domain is DSGVTQTPKHLITATGQRVTLRCSPRSGDLSVYWYQQSLDQGLQFLIQYYNGEERAKGNILERFSAQQFPDLHSELNLSSLELGDSALYFCASSEQGLAGEQYFGPGTRLTVT.

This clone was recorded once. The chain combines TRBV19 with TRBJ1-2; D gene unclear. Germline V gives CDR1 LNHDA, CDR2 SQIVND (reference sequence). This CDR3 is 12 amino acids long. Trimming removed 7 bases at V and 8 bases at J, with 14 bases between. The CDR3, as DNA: TGTGCCAGTATCCAGGTTGGAGAGGGCTACACCTTC. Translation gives CASIQVGEGYTF.

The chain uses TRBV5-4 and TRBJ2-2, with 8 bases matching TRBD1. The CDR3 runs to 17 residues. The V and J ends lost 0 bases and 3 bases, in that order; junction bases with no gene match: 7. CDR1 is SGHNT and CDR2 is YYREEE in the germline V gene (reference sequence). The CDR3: CASSLAPTGVYTGELFF. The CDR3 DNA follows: TGTGCCAGCAGCTTGGCTCCGACAGGGGTATACACCGGGGAGCTGTTTTTT.

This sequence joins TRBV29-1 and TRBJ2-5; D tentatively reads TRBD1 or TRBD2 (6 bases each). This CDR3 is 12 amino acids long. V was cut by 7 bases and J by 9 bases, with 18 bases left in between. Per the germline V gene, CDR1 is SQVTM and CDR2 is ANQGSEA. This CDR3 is CSGGAGTMAQYF. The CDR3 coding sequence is TGCAGCGGGGGGGCCGGGACCATGGCCCAGTACTTC.

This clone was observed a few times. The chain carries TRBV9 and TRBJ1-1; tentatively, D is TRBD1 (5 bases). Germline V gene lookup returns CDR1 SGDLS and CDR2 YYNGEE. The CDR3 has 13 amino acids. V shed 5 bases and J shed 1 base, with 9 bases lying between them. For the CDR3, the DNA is TGTGCCAGCAGTCGAGGGGCGAACACTGAAGCTTTCTTT. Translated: CASSRGANTEAFF.

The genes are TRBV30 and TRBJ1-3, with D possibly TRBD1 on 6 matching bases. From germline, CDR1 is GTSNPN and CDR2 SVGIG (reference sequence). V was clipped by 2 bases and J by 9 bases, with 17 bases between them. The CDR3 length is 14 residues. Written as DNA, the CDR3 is TGTGCCTGGAGTTCAGGGGAGTCGGTGGTCACCATATATTTT. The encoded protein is CAWSSGESVVTIYF.

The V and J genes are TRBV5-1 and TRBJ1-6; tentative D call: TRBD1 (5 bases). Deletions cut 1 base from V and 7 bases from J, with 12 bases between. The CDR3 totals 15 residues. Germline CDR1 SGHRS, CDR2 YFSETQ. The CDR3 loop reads CASSLSQGSNSPLHF. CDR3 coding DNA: TGCGCCAGCAGCTTGAGTCAGGGTTCAAATTCACCCCTCCACTTT.

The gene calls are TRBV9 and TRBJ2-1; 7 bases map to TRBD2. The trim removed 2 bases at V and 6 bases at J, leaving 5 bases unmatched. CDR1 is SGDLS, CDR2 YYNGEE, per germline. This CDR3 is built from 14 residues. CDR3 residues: CASSVRGVSNEQFF. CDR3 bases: TGTGCCAGCAGCGTCCGGGGGGTCTCCAATGAGCAGTTCTTC.

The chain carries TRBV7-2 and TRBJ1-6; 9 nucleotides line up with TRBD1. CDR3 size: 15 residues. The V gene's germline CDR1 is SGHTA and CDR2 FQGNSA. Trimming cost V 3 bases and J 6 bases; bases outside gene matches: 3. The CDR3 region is CASSFRDRVNSPLHF. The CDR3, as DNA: TGTGCCAGCAGCTTCCGGGACAGGGTTAATTCACCCCTCCACTTT.

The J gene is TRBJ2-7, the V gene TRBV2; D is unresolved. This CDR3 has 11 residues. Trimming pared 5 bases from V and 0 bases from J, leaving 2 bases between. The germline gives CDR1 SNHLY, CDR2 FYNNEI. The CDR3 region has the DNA TGTGCCAGCAGTTTCTCCTACGAGCAGTACTTC. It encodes CASSFSYEQYF.

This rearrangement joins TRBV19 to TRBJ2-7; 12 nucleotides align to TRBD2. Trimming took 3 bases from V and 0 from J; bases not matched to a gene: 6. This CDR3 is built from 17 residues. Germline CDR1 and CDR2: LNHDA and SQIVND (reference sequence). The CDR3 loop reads CASSIGLAGRGSYEQYF. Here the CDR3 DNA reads TGTGCCAGTAGTATCGGACTAGCGGGAAGGGGCTCCTACGAGCAGTACTTC.

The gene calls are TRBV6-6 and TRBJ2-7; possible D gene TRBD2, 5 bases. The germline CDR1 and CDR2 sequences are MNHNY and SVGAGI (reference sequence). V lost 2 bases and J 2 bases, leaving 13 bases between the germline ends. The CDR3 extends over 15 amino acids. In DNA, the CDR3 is TGTGCCAGCAGTTACGATGCTAGCCGAACCTACGAGCAGTACTTC. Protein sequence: CASSYDASRTYEQYF.

CDR3: CASSYSASGGASARDTQYF. CDR3 bases: TGTGCCAGCAGTTACTCGGCTAGCGGGGGGGCCTCCGCAAGAGATACGCAGTATTTT. The chain uses TRBV6-7 and TRBJ2-3; 12 bases are a match to TRBD2. TRBV6-7 is sorted into the ORF group, with uncertain function. Trimming at V came to 0 bases and at J to 5 bases, leaving 12 bases not matched to a gene. This CDR3 region has 19 residues.

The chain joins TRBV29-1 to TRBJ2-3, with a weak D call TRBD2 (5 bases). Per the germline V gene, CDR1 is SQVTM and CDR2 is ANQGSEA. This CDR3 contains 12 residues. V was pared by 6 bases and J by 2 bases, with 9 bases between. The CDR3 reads CSVSGSTDTQYF. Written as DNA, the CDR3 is TGCAGCGTAAGCGGCTCCACAGATACGCAGTATTTT.

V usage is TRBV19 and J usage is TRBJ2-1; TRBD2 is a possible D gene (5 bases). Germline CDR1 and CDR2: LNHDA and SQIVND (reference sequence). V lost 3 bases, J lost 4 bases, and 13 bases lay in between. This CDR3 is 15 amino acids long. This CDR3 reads CASSIRAAIYNEQFF. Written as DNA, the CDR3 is TGTGCCAGTAGTATCAGAGCGGCGATTTACAATGAGCAGTTCTTC.

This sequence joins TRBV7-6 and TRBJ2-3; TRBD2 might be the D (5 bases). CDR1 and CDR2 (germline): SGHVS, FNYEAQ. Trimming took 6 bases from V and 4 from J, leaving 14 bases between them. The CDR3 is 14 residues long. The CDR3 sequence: CASRFRGPPDTQYF. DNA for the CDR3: TGTGCCAGCAGGTTCAGAGGGCCCCCAGATACGCAGTATTTT. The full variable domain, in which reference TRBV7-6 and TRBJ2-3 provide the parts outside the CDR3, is GAGVSQSPRYKVTKRGQDVALRCDPISGHVSLYWYRQALGQGPEFLTYFNYEAQQDKSGLPNDRFSAERPEGSISTLTIQRTEQRDSAMYRCASRFRGPPDTQYFGPGTRLTVL.

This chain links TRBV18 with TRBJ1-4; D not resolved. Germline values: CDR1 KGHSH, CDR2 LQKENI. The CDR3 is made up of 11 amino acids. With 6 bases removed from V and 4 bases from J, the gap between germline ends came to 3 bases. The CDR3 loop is CASSYNEKLFF. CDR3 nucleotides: TGTGCCAGCTCCTATAATGAAAAACTGTTTTTT.

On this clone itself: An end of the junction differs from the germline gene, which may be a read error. The CDR3 region is CASSQGVLLNTEAFF. The CDR3 coding sequence is TGCGCCAGCAGCCAAGGGGTTTTGTTGAACACTGAAGCTTTCTTT. V gene TRBV7-2 combines with J gene TRBJ1-1; tentatively, D is TRBD1 (5 bases). This CDR3 has 15 amino acids. CDR1 and CDR2 from the germline V gene are SGHTA and FQGNSA.

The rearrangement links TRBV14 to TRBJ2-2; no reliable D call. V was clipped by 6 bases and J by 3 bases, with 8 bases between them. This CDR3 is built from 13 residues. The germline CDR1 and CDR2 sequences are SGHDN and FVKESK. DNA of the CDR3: TGTGCCAGCAGTTGGGTTTACACCGGGGAGCTGTTTTTT. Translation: CASSWVYTGELFF.

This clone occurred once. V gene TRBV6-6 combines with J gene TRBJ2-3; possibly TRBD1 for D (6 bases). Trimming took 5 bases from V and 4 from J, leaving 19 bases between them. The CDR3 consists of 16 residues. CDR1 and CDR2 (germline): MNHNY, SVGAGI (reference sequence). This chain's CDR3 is CASSQSRGSGADTQYF. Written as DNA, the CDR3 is TGTGCCAGCAGTCAAAGCAGGGGATCCGGCGCAGATACGCAGTATTTT.

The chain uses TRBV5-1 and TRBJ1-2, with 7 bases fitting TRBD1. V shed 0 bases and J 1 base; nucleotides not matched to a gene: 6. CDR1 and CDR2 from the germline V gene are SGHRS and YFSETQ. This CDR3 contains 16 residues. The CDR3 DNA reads TGCGCCAGCAGCTTGGGGCAGGGGGTTCTTAACTATGGCTACACCTTC. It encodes CASSLGQGVLNYGYTF.

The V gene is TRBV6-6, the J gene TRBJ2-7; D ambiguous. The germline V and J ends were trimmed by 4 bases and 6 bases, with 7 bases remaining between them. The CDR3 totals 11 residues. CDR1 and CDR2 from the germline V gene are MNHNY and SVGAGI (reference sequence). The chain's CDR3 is CASSSGFEQYF. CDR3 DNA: TGTGCCAGCAGTTCCGGGTTCGAGCAGTACTTC.

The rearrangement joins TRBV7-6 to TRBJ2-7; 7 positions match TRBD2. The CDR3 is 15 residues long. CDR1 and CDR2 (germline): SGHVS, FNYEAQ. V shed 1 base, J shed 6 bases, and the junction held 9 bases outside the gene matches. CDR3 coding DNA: TGTGCCAGCAGCTTAGGCGGACTAGGTGGTGGCGAGCAGTACTTC. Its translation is CASSLGGLGGGEQYF.

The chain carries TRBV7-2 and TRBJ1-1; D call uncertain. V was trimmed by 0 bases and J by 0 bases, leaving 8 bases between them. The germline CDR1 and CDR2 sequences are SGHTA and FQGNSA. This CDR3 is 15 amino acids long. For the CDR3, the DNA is TGTGCCAGCAGCTTAGCCCCGGGTCTGAACACTGAAGCTTTCTTT. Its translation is CASSLAPGLNTEAFF.